The 25 T cell receptor beta chains presented below share a single source sample, sequenced in a study of CD8 T cells in Susac syndrome. An amount of RNA that ranged from roughly 0.5 to 1 ug was reverse transcribed with random hexamers. TCRdb reanalysed the immunoSEQ multiplex PCR reads using MiXCR and keeps one entry per CDR3 protein. The data show 160,000 or so distinct CDR3 sequences, 94% seen once. What was sequenced was CD8+ T cells from PBMCs. Receptor source: a human donor with multiple sclerosis.

This rearrangement joins TRBV9 to TRBJ2-1; 8 nucleotides line up with TRBD2. Losses at the gene ends were 2 bases for V and 8 bases for J; bases not matched to a gene: 9. The CDR3 sequence is 15 residues long. CDR1 is SGDLS and CDR2 is YYNGEE in the germline V gene. Here the CDR3 DNA reads TGTGCCAGCAGCGTGAGCGGGGGTCTTGGGGATGAGCAGTTCTTC. Amino acids: CASSVSGGLGDEQFF.

V and J are TRBV3-1 and TRBJ2-5; D gene uncertain. CDR1 is LGHDT and CDR2 is YNNKEL in the germline V gene (reference sequence). The CDR3 has 13 residues. Trimming left V 0 bases short and J 4 bases short, with 6 bases between. Here the CDR3 reads CASSQDRTETQYF. CDR3 coding DNA: TGTGCCAGCAGCCAAGATCGGACAGAGACCCAGTACTTC.

The V call is TRBV15, the J call TRBJ2-7, with TRBD1 matching over 12 bases. V shed 5 bases and J 4 bases; nucleotides not matched to a gene: 3. The V gene's germline CDR1 is LNHNV and CDR2 YYDKDF (reference sequence). The length of the CDR3 is 14 residues. This chain's CDR3 is CATSGGQGAYEQYF. The CDR3, as DNA: TGTGCCACCAGCGGGGGACAGGGGGCGTACGAGCAGTACTTC.

The chain couples TRBV6-1 to TRBJ1-6; TRBD1 matches 12 bases. The CDR3 spans 17 residues. V dropped 7 bases and J dropped 10; count of bases not matched to a gene: 14. Germline V gene data show CDR1 as MNHNS and CDR2 as SASEGT. This chain's CDR3 is CASTVAPGQGAGSPLHF. The CDR3 nucleotides read TGTGCCAGCACCGTGGCCCCGGGACAGGGGGCAGGCTCACCCCTCCACTTT.

V and J are TRBV27 and TRBJ1-6; D gene ambiguous. The CDR3 loop spans 12 amino acids. Germline CDR1 is MNHEY and CDR2 is SMNVEV (reference sequence). Trimming cost V 4 bases and J 7 bases, with 5 bases left between them. DNA for the CDR3: TGTGCCAGCAGTTCGACAAATTCACCCCTCCACTTT. Translation gives CASSSTNSPLHF.

This clonotype was observed a single time. This chain connects TRBV27 to TRBJ2-5; TRBD2 agrees at 12 bases. The CDR3 consists of 17 residues. After removal of 6 bases from V and 0 bases from J, the junction contained 8 bases not matched to a gene. Germline CDR1 is MNHEY and CDR2 is SMNVEV (reference sequence). The CDR3 sequence is CASRPRLAGAYQETQYF. DNA of the CDR3: TGTGCCAGCAGACCGAGACTAGCGGGGGCCTACCAAGAGACCCAGTACTTC.

The chain recombines TRBV20-1 with TRBJ2-7; 9 nucleotides match TRBD1. Per germline, CDR1 DFQATT and CDR2 SNEGSKA (reference sequence). The CDR3 sequence is 14 residues long. J lost 4 bases, V lost 5 bases, and 9 bases had no gene match. The chain's CDR3 is CSAPGTGLAYEQYF. The CDR3 region has the DNA TGCAGTGCTCCGGGGACAGGGTTGGCTTACGAGCAGTACTTC.

The rearrangement joins TRBV13 to TRBJ2-5; D is undetermined. Deletions cut 6 bases from V and 0 bases from J, with 20 bases between. The CDR3 extends over 17 amino acids. CDR1 and CDR2 (germline): PRHDT, FYEKMQ (reference sequence). The CDR3 bases are TGTGCCAGCAGTTCTAGGACCTTTTCCCCCGACCAAGAGACCCAGTACTTC. Protein: CASSSRTFSPDQETQYF.

The chain uses TRBV27 and TRBJ2-7, with 8 bases lining up with TRBD1. CDR1 is MNHEY and CDR2 is SMNVEV in the germline V gene (reference sequence). This CDR3 spans 12 amino acids. The trim removed 8 bases at V and 5 bases at J, leaving 5 bases unmatched. This CDR3 reads CASRTGINEQYF. CDR3 bases: TGTGCCAGCCGGACAGGGATCAACGAGCAGTACTTC.

The chain combines TRBV7-9 with TRBJ1-6; a weak D match, TRBD1 (6 bases). Germline V gives CDR1 SEHNR, CDR2 FQNEAQ (reference sequence). V was trimmed by 3 bases and J by 7 bases, leaving 10 bases between them. CDR3 length: 14 residues. The CDR3 DNA follows: TGTGCCAGCAGCTTTGAGGGGGACAATTCACCCCTCCACTTT. Encoded protein: CASSFEGDNSPLHF.

The chain's CDR3 is CATSRAGAGTGFNYGYTF. The CDR3 DNA reads TGTGCCACCAGCAGAGCCGGGGCCGGGACAGGATTTAACTATGGCTACACCTTC. V is TRBV15 and J is TRBJ1-2; 8 positions agree with TRBD1. With V trimmed by 1 base and J by 1 base, 11 bases remained unmatched. Germline CDR1 reads LNHNV; CDR2 reads YYDKDF (reference sequence). The CDR3 is 18 residues long.

V gene TRBV29-1 combines with J gene TRBJ1-1; D is unresolved. Trimming removed 8 bases from V and 0 bases from J, with 10 bases in between. Germline V CDR1 and CDR2: SQVTM, ANQGSEA. This CDR3 region has 12 residues. DNA for the CDR3: TGCAGCCTGGATAACATGAACACTGAAGCTTTCTTT. Encoded protein: CSLDNMNTEAFF.

This chain connects TRBV4-2 to TRBJ1-2; D gene ambiguous. The germline V gene has CDR1 LGHNA and CDR2 YNFKEQ. The length of the CDR3 is 16 residues. V shed 0 bases and J shed 6 bases, with 17 bases lying between them. CDR3 protein: CASSQDWGKGTDGYTF. CDR3 nucleotide sequence: TGTGCCAGCAGCCAAGATTGGGGAAAGGGTACGGATGGCTACACCTTC.

The V and J genes are TRBV5-1 and TRBJ2-1, with TRBD1 matching 8 bases. Unmatched junction bases numbered 9, after V lost 3 bases and J lost 4 bases. Germline V lookup: CDR1 SGHRS, CDR2 YFSETQ. This CDR3 is built from 16 residues. The CDR3 spells CASSSPGQARYNEQFF. Written as DNA, the CDR3 is TGCGCCAGCAGCTCCCCGGGACAGGCTAGGTACAATGAGCAGTTCTTC.

This clonotype has a single count. The CDR3 sequence is CASSAEGLAAQETQYF. In DNA form, the CDR3 reads TGTGCCAGCAGCGCCGAGGGACTAGCGGCACAAGAGACCCAGTACTTC. V and J are TRBV9 and TRBJ2-5; TRBD2 aligns across 11 bases. The V gene end was trimmed by 3 bases and the J gene end by 2 bases; junction bases not matched to a gene: 6. The CDR3 totals 16 residues. In germline, CDR1 is SGDLS, CDR2 YYNGEE.

This clonotype has a single count. V usage is TRBV15 and J usage is TRBJ2-7; 8 positions agree with TRBD1. CDR1 and CDR2 from the germline V gene are LNHNV and YYDKDF (reference sequence). The CDR3 has 16 residues. V lost 4 bases to trimming and J lost 2 bases; unmatched junction nucleotides: 10. The CDR3 loop reads CATSKGTGLGPYEQYF. The CDR3 region has the DNA TGTGCCACCAGCAAAGGGACAGGCCTTGGGCCCTACGAGCAGTACTTC.

The gene calls are TRBV7-9 and TRBJ2-3; perhaps D is TRBD1 or TRBD2 (5 bases each). The V end was cut by 5 bases, the J end by 0 bases, with 12 bases between. The CDR3 length is 15 residues. CDR1 SEHNR and CDR2 FQNEAQ come from the germline V gene (reference sequence). This CDR3 reads CASSTHRTSTDTQYF. In DNA form, the CDR3 reads TGTGCCAGCAGCACACACAGGACTAGCACAGATACGCAGTATTTT.

The V call is TRBV5-4, the J call TRBJ2-3; perhaps TRBD2 as D (6 bases). The CDR3 spans 17 residues. From germline, CDR1 is SGHNT and CDR2 YYREEE (reference sequence). The V gene lost 0 bases and the J gene lost 6 bases, with 20 bases spanning the gap. CDR3 in amino acids: CASSLAGGPSSSDTQYF. The CDR3 DNA reads TGTGCCAGCAGCTTGGCCGGGGGACCAAGTTCCTCCGATACGCAGTATTTT.

This sequence joins TRBV30 and TRBJ1-3; D is uncertain. Trimming pared 0 bases from V and 3 bases from J, leaving 9 bases between. Germline V gene data show CDR1 as GTSNPN and CDR2 as SVGIG (reference sequence). The CDR3 spans 14 residues. CDR3 sequence reads: CAWSVRNRGNTIYF. CDR3 coding DNA: TGTGCCTGGAGTGTGCGGAACCGTGGAAACACCATATATTTT.

The CDR3 region has the DNA TGTGCCTGCCTAGGGGTAGAGAACACTGAAGCTTTCTTT. Translating it yields CACLGVENTEAFF. This rearrangement joins TRBV30 to TRBJ1-1, with a tentative D call TRBD1 (5 bases). This CDR3 is built from 13 residues. V dropped 6 bases and J dropped 1 base, with 12 bases sitting between them. Germline assignment: CDR1 GTSNPN and CDR2 SVGIG (reference sequence). The whole variable domain, filled in from reference TRBV30 and TRBJ1-1, reads SQTIHQWPATLVQPVGSPLSLECTVEGTSNPNLYWYRQAAGRGLQLLFYSVGIGQISSEVPQNLSASRPQDRQFILSSKKLLLSDSGFYLCACLGVENTEAFFGQGTRLTVV.

The rearrangement uses TRBV7-9 and TRBJ2-1, with a weak D call TRBD1 (5 bases). Germline CDR1 is SEHNR and CDR2 is FQNEAQ (reference sequence). V lost 1 base to trimming and J lost 7 bases, with 14 bases between them. This CDR3 has 15 amino acids. The CDR3 reads CASSLVQGMRNEQFF. The CDR3 DNA follows: TGTGCCAGCAGCTTAGTTCAGGGAATGCGGAATGAGCAGTTCTTC.

This rearrangement joins TRBV19 to TRBJ1-5; D is ambiguous. Trimming shortened V by 3 bases and J by 3 bases, and 6 bases separated the two germline ends. Germline V lookup: CDR1 LNHDA, CDR2 SQIVND (reference sequence). CDR3 length: 13 amino acids. This CDR3 is CASSMEHNQPQHF. CDR3 sequence (DNA): TGTGCCAGTAGTATGGAGCACAATCAGCCCCAGCATTTT. Looking up the rest from reference TRBV19 and TRBJ1-5 gives the full variable domain: DGGITQSPKYLFRKEGQNVTLSCEQNLNHDAMYWYRQDPGQGLRLIYYSQIVNDFQKGDIAEGYSVSREKKESFPLTVTSAQKNPTAFYLCASSMEHNQPQHFGDGTRLSIL.

The J gene is TRBJ2-1, the V gene TRBV29-1, with D uncertain. The V end was cut by 1 base, the J end by 2 bases, with 3 bases between. Germline CDR1 SQVTM, CDR2 ANQGSEA. The CDR3 has 12 residues. The CDR3 sequence: CSVEVTYNEQFF. Written as DNA, the CDR3 is TGCAGCGTTGAAGTGACCTACAATGAGCAGTTCTTC.

This sequence joins TRBV2 and TRBJ1-1; D unresolved. V was cut by 7 bases and J by 3 bases, with 6 bases left in between. Germline CDR1 SNHLY, CDR2 FYNNEI. The CDR3 extends over 11 amino acids. CDR3 in amino acids: CASISYTEAFF. CDR3 DNA: TGTGCCAGCATTTCGTACACTGAAGCTTTCTTT.

This clonotype was detected only once. The chain recombines TRBV4-3 with TRBJ2-3; TRBD2 aligns across 9 bases. The CDR3 is made up of 17 amino acids. J lost 3 bases, V lost 5 bases, and 12 bases had no gene match. The germline gives CDR1 LGHNA, CDR2 YSLEER. CDR3 sequence: CASSFTTDLAGTDTQYF. The CDR3, as DNA: TGCGCCAGCAGCTTCACAACTGACCTAGCGGGGACAGATACGCAGTATTTT.